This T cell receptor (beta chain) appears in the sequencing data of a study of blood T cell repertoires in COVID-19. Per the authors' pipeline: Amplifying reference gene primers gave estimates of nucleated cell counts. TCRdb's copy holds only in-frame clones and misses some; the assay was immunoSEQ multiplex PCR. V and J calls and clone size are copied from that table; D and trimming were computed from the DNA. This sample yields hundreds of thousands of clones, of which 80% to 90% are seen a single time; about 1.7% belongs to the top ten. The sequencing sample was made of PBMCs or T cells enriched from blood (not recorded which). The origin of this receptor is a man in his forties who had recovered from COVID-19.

The CDR3 region is CASSVAGGSGGNTIYF. The CDR3, as DNA: TGTGCCAGCAGCGTAGCTGGCGGGAGTGGAGGAAACACCATATATTTT. The V gene is TRBV9, the J gene TRBJ1-3; D is undetermined. The CDR3 has 16 residues. The V gene's germline CDR1 is SGDLS and CDR2 YYNGEE. Trimming left V 0 bases short and J 4 bases short, with 14 bases between.